This T cell receptor (beta chain) is drawn from a study of blood T cells in healthy people across ages. V shed 7 bases and J shed 4 bases, with 17 bases lying between them. This CDR3 region has 13 residues. Germline loops: CDR1 SQVTM, CDR2 ANQGSEA. The authors ran a second PCR of roughly 6 to 12 cycles using a sample-barcoded 5' primer and a J-beta primer mix. TCRdb ran MiXCR on the 5' RACE reads and lists one entry per CDR3 protein. This sample yields roughly 800,000 distinct CDR3 sequences, of which about 26% are seen a single time; around 3% belongs to the top ten. This sample also appeared in a second study, on T cells of mothers and their children. This second study says: The people who donated were a few healthy Caucasian mothers and their six children. Mothers gave over 9.5 million TCR beta CDR3 reads each, and children several million each.

This rearrangement joins TRBV29-1 to TRBJ2-7, with D perhaps assigned TRBD1 or TRBD2 (5 bases each). The clonotype originates from a boy under 18 in good health. Sequenced input: blood. Written as DNA, the CDR3 is TGCAGCGCTTCCTTGGGACCGCTATACGAGCAGTACTTC. This sequence encodes CSASLGPLYEQYF.